Listed here are 23 T cell receptor beta chains from one sample, sequenced in a study of beta chain features in type 1 diabetes (dated by TCRdb to between 2017 and 2018). Broad study findings and their caveats: A moderate but significant shortening of TCRB CDR3 length was observed in type 1 diabetes patients in all four CD4+ subsets.

The library was produced with the immunoSEQ multiplex PCR assay. The High Capacity cDNA Reverse Transcription Kit was used to reverse transcribe all of the isolated RNA, meaning that expressed TCRB transcripts were what got sequenced. TCRdb took over this immuneACCESS table, retaining in-frame rearrangements with V and J assigned. Such tables are incomplete; in checked studies, under half of the missing clones stem from an unresolved V gene, and the remainder is unexplained. The sample table contains some 350,000 clones; only one count was recorded for approximately 15% of them. Jointly, the top ten make up 0.015% of the sample. Antigen specificity for these receptors is unknown. The sequenced material came from naive CD4+ T cells from blood. The sample's cell subset or site label is to be understood as: true naive CD4+ T cells. All receptors come from a woman between 18 and 29 years old with type 1 diabetes.

The table lists this clone with a few counts. The chain joins TRBV6-6 to TRBJ2-5; 9 nucleotides align to TRBD2. CDR3 length: 15 amino acids. From germline, CDR1 is MNHNY and CDR2 SVGAGI (reference sequence). The ends lost 3 bases at V and 5 bases at J; junction bases unmatched: 7. The DNA for the CDR3 is TGTGCCAGCAGTTATGGCGGGAGGGCCGGGGAGACCCAGTACTTC. It specifies CASSYGGRAGETQYF.

In its sample, this clone was seen a few times. The V call is TRBV30, the J call TRBJ1-2, with D possibly matching TRBD1 (5 bases). Germline V lookup: CDR1 GTSNPN, CDR2 SVGIG (reference sequence). The CDR3 has 14 residues. V lost 3 bases to trimming and J lost 8 bases, with 19 bases between them. CDR3 nucleotide sequence: TGTGCCTGGAGGTGGCGTCCCGGACAAGGCGGCTACACCTTC. Its protein product is CAWRWRPGQGGYTF.

The genes are TRBV7-9 and TRBJ1-5; 8 bases align to TRBD1. CDR1 and CDR2 from the germline V gene are SEHNR and FQNEAQ (reference sequence). Trimming cost V 2 bases and J 7 bases; bases outside gene matches: 4. The CDR3 spans 14 residues. The CDR3 region has the DNA TGTGCCAGCAGCTTACAGGGGGCCGGGCAGCCCCAGCATTTT. It yields the protein CASSLQGAGQPQHF.

The V and J genes are TRBV4-3 and TRBJ2-3; a weak D match, TRBD2 (6 bases). The CDR3 runs 15 residues. CDR1 LGHNA and CDR2 YSLEER come from the germline V gene. The germline V and J ends were trimmed by 8 bases and 6 bases, with 21 bases remaining between them. This CDR3 reads CASSDRGKPGDTQYF. CDR3 coding DNA: TGCGCCAGCTCGGATCGGGGGAAACCAGGGGATACGCAGTATTTT.

The V call is TRBV5-1, the J call TRBJ1-1, with D possibly TRBD1 on 5 matching bases. Germline CDR1 is SGHRS and CDR2 is YFSETQ. Trimming removed 7 bases from V and 5 bases from J, with 6 bases in between. CDR3 length: 10 amino acids. CDR3 in DNA: TGCGCCAGCTCAGGGACTGAAGCTTTCTTT. Its translation: CASSGTEAFF.

This sequence joins TRBV7-2 and TRBJ2-3, with TRBD2 identical over 10 bases. The CDR3 consists of 14 residues. Germline V gene lookup returns CDR1 SGHTA and CDR2 FQGNSA. With V trimmed by 5 bases and J by 4 bases, 3 bases remained unmatched. The CDR3 protein is CASSLGTSADTQYF. In nucleotides, the CDR3 is TGTGCCAGCAGCCTTGGGACTAGCGCAGATACGCAGTATTTT.

J is TRBJ1-1 and V is TRBV5-1; 7 bases align to TRBD1. CDR3 size: 14 residues. J was trimmed by 5 bases and V by 4 bases; bases with no gene match: 8. The germline V gene encodes CDR1 SGHRS and CDR2 YFSETQ. The CDR3: CASSLRTGGTEAFF. CDR3 coding DNA: TGCGCCAGCAGCCTTAGGACAGGTGGGACTGAAGCTTTCTTT.

The chain joins TRBV5-1 to TRBJ2-1; 8 bases are a match to TRBD2. Germline V gene data show CDR1 as SGHRS and CDR2 as YFSETQ. Trimming at V came to 0 bases and at J to 8 bases, leaving 7 bases not matched to a gene. The length of the CDR3 is 15 residues. CDR3 coding DNA: TGCGCCAGCAGCTTGGAGGGACTAGGAGGATATGAGCAGTTCTTC. Its protein is CASSLEGLGGYEQFF.

The sample holds a few counts of this clone. The chain is built from TRBV5-6 and TRBJ1-1, with D possibly being TRBD1 (6 bases). The V end was cut by 5 bases, the J end by 4 bases, with 12 bases between. The length of the CDR3 is 13 residues. Germline V gene sequence: CDR1 SGHDT, CDR2 YYEEEE. This CDR3 is CASRAGVGTEAFF. In DNA form, the CDR3 reads TGTGCCAGCAGGGCAGGGGTTGGCACTGAAGCTTTCTTT.

V is TRBV4-3 and J is TRBJ2-3; 12 bases line up with TRBD2. With 1 base clipped from V and 0 bases from J, the junction kept 8 bases outside the gene matches. This CDR3 is built from 19 residues. CDR1 LGHNA and CDR2 YSLEER come from the germline V gene. This CDR3 is CASSQVTTSGSSSTDTQYF. The DNA of the CDR3 is TGCGCCAGCAGCCAAGTAACGACTAGCGGGAGCTCTAGCACAGATACGCAGTATTTT.

This clone came up a few times. V is TRBV4-1 and J is TRBJ2-2, with D perhaps matching TRBD1 (7 bases). With 1 base removed from V and 5 bases from J, the gap between germline ends came to 17 bases. Germline lookup yields CDR1 MGHRA and CDR2 YSYEKL. The CDR3 runs to 17 residues. The CDR3 sequence is CASSQGGAGGKTGELFF. The CDR3 DNA follows: TGCGCCAGCAGCCAAGGGGGGGCAGGGGGTAAAACCGGGGAGCTGTTTTTT.

In its sample, this clone was seen a few times. This chain uses TRBV5-5 with TRBJ2-1; the match to TRBD1 covers 7 bases. Germline V gives CDR1 SGHKS, CDR2 YYEKEE (reference sequence). V dropped 4 bases and J dropped 8; count of bases not matched to a gene: 6. The CDR3 length is 13 residues. This CDR3 is CASSRGTDYEQFF. The CDR3 DNA follows: TGTGCCAGCAGCCGTGGGACAGACTATGAGCAGTTCTTC.

The chain employs TRBV6-5 and TRBJ2-1; 8 bases are shared with TRBD2. The CDR3 has 14 amino acids. Trimming removed 6 bases from V and 0 bases from J; junction bases left unmatched: 1. CDR1 and CDR2 from the germline V gene are MNHEY and SVGAGI. This CDR3 reads CASRSGSSYNEQFF. In DNA form, the CDR3 reads TGTGCCAGCAGAAGCGGGAGCTCCTACAATGAGCAGTTCTTC.

This clone was found a few times. This chain links TRBV9 with TRBJ2-3; tentative D call: TRBD2 (5 bases). V lost 4 bases and J lost 2, with 17 bases in between. CDR1 is SGDLS and CDR2 is YYNGEE in the germline V gene. The CDR3 is 16 residues long. The CDR3 DNA follows: TGTGCCAGCAGCCCGAGTCCGGGGTTGGCCACAGATACGCAGTATTTT. Protein product: CASSPSPGLATDTQYF.

This clone appeared a few times. The chain has TRBV25-1 and TRBJ2-1; 10 nucleotides agree with TRBD2. Germline CDR1 is MGHDK and CDR2 is SYGVNS. After removal of 1 base from V and 0 bases from J, the junction contained 6 bases not matched to a gene. This CDR3 is built from 18 residues. The CDR3 region has the DNA TGTGCCAGCAGTGAATGGAATAGCGGGAGGTCCTCCTACAATGAGCAGTTCTTC. It is translated as CASSEWNSGRSSYNEQFF.

V is TRBV7-9 and J is TRBJ2-1, with 9 nucleotides matching TRBD2. Unmatched junction bases numbered 6, after V lost 6 bases and J lost 3 bases. In germline, CDR1 is SEHNR, CDR2 FQNEAQ (reference sequence). CDR3 length: 15 residues. The DNA of the CDR3 is TGTGCCAGCAGGCTGGGACTAGCCAACTACAATGAGCAGTTCTTC. This codes for CASRLGLANYNEQFF.

The chain carries TRBV19 and TRBJ1-3; maybe TRBD1 (6 bases). Trimming left V 3 bases short and J 1 base short, with 13 bases between. The CDR3 is made up of 16 amino acids. Germline V gives CDR1 LNHDA, CDR2 SQIVND (reference sequence). The CDR3 protein is CASSMRRGSSGNTIYF. DNA for the CDR3: TGTGCCAGTAGTATGCGCAGGGGATCATCTGGAAACACCATATATTTT.

V usage is TRBV19 and J usage is TRBJ2-7, with D uncertain. The length of the CDR3 is 16 residues. V gave up 1 base and J gave up 0 bases, with 13 bases separating them. Germline CDR1 is LNHDA and CDR2 is SQIVND (reference sequence). CDR3 bases: TGTGCCAGTAGTATAGTGGCAGGTCCAAACTCCTACGAGCAGTACTTC. Its translation is CASSIVAGPNSYEQYF.

The chain employs TRBV29-1 and TRBJ2-1; possibly TRBD1 for D (6 bases). V lost 3 bases and J 2 bases, leaving 11 bases between the germline ends. The CDR3 totals 14 residues. The germline gives CDR1 SQVTM, CDR2 ANQGSEA. The CDR3: CSVERGNAYNEQFF. The CDR3 bases are TGCAGCGTTGAGAGGGGGAATGCCTACAATGAGCAGTTCTTC.

V and J are TRBV30 and TRBJ2-2, with unresolved D. The germline V gene encodes CDR1 GTSNPN and CDR2 SVGIG (reference sequence). The CDR3 sequence is 14 residues long. V shed 5 bases and J shed 1 base, with 11 bases lying between them. The CDR3 here is CAWQLYRNTGELFF. The CDR3 DNA follows: TGTGCCTGGCAGCTTTACAGGAACACCGGGGAGCTGTTTTTT.

The chain carries TRBV11-2 and TRBJ1-4; D remains unclear. This CDR3 region has 12 residues. Germline lookup yields CDR1 SGHAT and CDR2 FQNNGV. V dropped 0 bases and J dropped 11 bases, with 7 bases sitting between them. Here the CDR3 DNA reads TGTGCCAGCAGCTTAGAGACGGGTAAACTGTTTTTT. It is translated as CASSLETGKLFF.

There are a few counts of this clone. The chain employs TRBV7-2 and TRBJ2-3; 8 bases agree with TRBD2. CDR3 length: 14 residues. Germline-derived CDR1 and CDR2 are SGHTA and FQGNSA. J was trimmed by 6 bases and V by 5 bases; bases with no gene match: 7. CDR3 sequence (DNA): TGTGCCAGCAGCCGGGGGGTAGCGGGGGATACGCAGTATTTT. As protein: CASSRGVAGDTQYF.

This chain links TRBV2 with TRBJ2-1; 10 bases match TRBD2. V was clipped by 6 bases and J by 3 bases; unmatched bases: 5. The CDR3 runs 15 residues. CDR1 is SNHLY and CDR2 is FYNNEI in the germline V gene. CDR3 in amino acids: CASRDLAGDYNEQFF. The CDR3 DNA reads as TGTGCCAGCAGGGATCTAGCGGGAGACTACAATGAGCAGTTCTTC.